This TCR beta chain was sequenced for a study of beta chain features in type 1 diabetes. Overall study: Over all samples combined, over 85 million sorted cells were examined.

Concerning this clone itself: Its antigen is as yet unknown.

The study's findings and limits: There was no resolution here of whether HLA type influences TCRB rearrangement. TCRB CDR3 length was moderately but significantly reduced in all four CD4+ subsets of Type 1 diabetes patients. High TCR expression in some cells could lead to their over-representation in cDNA sequencing.

Trimming stripped 5 bases from V and 6 bases from J, with 5 bases between. This CDR3 has 10 amino acids. Looked up from germline, CDR1 is SNHLY and CDR2 is FYNNEI. Reverse transcription of all isolated RNA meant that expressed TCRB transcripts were sequenced. The method was immunoSEQ multiplex PCR; TCRdb's version includes in-frame clones alone and lacks a portion of them. The sample has around 40,000 clones, 66% seen once; the top ten hold 2% to 2.5%. The sequencing sample was made of Tregs from blood. The clonotype was recovered from a woman younger than 35 with type 1 diabetes. V gene TRBV2 combines with J gene TRBJ2-7; D is uncertain. The CDR3 DNA reads TGTGCCAGCAGTAGAGGCGAGCAGTACTTC. Its translation is CASSRGEQYF.